This paragraph covers one T cell receptor (beta chain) sequence. Its antigen is undetermined. The sample belongs to a study of shared clonotypes between healthy human individuals. Only in-frame clones appear in the TCRdb table, and some are missing; sequencing was by immunoSEQ multiplex PCR. The data show roughly 590,000 clones, 95% to 96% seen once. Study-wide findings and caveats: Naive CD4 clonotypes were shared across several donors at roughly 5.5%.

CD45RO negativity and positive selection for CCR7 defined naive CD8 cells, a population that excluded terminally differentiated effector memory CD45RA+ cells. All donors qualified as healthy HIV-negative adults and had experienced no recent acute infections or vaccinations. Only Caucasian adults living in Nashville, Tennessee served as donors. This CDR3 is 14 amino acids long. The germline gives CDR1 MNHEY, CDR2 SMNVEV (reference sequence). V lost 5 bases, J lost 0 bases, and 8 bases lay in between. The chain uses TRBV27 and TRBJ1-5; D is uncertain. Sample: naive CD8+ T cells sorted from blood. The source of this sequence is a woman in her twenties or thirties in good health. The CDR3 DNA sequence: TGTGCCAGCAGTAGTGTGCGTAGCAATCAGCCCCAGCATTTT. Translated, it gives CASSSVRSNQPQHF.